The entry below describes one T cell receptor beta chain. Its matching antigen is unknown. The CDR3 has 14 amino acids. Trimming left V 5 bases short and J 6 bases short, with 17 bases between. Germline-derived CDR1 and CDR2 are SEHNR and FQNEAQ (reference sequence). The sample originates from a study of a mutant IDH1 vaccine in newly diagnosed glioma. The overall study: Treatment recipients were approximately 60% male and around 40% female, and their mean age was 40.4 years. The study's findings and limits: Most patients, roughly 92%, showed vaccine-induced immune responses.

The time point is: baseline, week 1 (first vaccination visit). Treatment described: pre-vaccination baseline after standard-of-care therapy. Profiling relied on immunoSEQ multiplex PCR, and the TCRdb table lists in-frame clones only, not all of them. The table shows around 63,000 clones, with about 91% occurring only once. This specimen consisted of PBMCs, obtained from a glioma patient treated with radiotherapy, temozolomide or both. This clonotype originated in a man over 45 with glioma. The V gene is TRBV7-9, the J gene TRBJ2-7, with TRBD2 as a possible D gene (7 bases). CDR3 region: CASSPGAGVGEQYF. CDR3 in DNA: TGTGCCAGCAGCCCGGGGGCGGGGGTAGGCGAGCAGTACTTC.